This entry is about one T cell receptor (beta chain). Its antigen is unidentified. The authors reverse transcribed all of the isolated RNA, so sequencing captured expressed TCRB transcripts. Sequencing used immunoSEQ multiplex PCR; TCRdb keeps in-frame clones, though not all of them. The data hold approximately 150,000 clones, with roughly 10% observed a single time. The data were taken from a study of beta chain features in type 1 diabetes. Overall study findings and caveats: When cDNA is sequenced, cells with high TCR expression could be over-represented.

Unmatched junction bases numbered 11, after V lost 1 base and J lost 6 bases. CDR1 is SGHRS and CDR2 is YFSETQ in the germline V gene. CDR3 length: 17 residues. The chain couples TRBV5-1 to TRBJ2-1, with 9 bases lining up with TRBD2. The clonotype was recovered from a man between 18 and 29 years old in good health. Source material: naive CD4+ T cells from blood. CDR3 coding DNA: TGCGCCAGCAGCTTGACTATAAGCGGGGGGCGGCCCAATGAGCAGTTCTTC. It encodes CASSLTISGGRPNEQFF.